This is a list of T cell receptor beta chains from one sample in a study of shared clonotypes between healthy human individuals. This table comes from immunoSEQ multiplex PCR, and its TCRdb copy is limited to in-frame clones, with some not included. Altogether around 1,000,000 clones are present, 60% to 85% being singletons, with the ten largest covering almost 0.9%. Input material: memory CD4+ T cells from PBMCs. These TCRs come from a man between 18 and 29 years old in good health. Some clones in this sample may be carry-over from other donors' samples. The CDR3 runs from the conserved cysteine through the conserved F or W. A D gene is named only where the DNA matches it firmly. Clone size is stated in some rows and not others, as once, few, many or a class when expanded.

clone_size,d_call,j_call,v_call,cdr3_aa
many,NA,TRBJ2-7,TRBV6-6,CASGRGEQYF
NA,NA,TRBJ2-1,TRBV5-1,CASSLAGYSHYNEQFF
NA,TRBD1,TRBJ2-5,TRBV7-9,CASSLGFGTGVQETQYF
NA,NA,TRBJ1-1,TRBV10-1,CASSEGSMNTEAFF
NA,TRBD1,TRBJ2-1,TRBV2,CASSEPIDRGQLGNEQFF
NA,NA,TRBJ1-4,TRBV5-1,CASSLVAGTNEKLFF
NA,NA,TRBJ2-5,TRBV5-6,CASSFVRVNHGETQYF
NA,TRBD2,TRBJ2-7,TRBV10-3,CAISGSGLAGGPSSYEQYF
NA,TRBD1,TRBJ1-2,TRBV30,CAWAGQGAIINYGYTF
once,NA,TRBJ1-1,TRBV4-1,CASSQDIGPSTEAFF
NA,NA,TRBJ2-2,TRBV1,CTSRGGGRSTGELFF
NA,NA,TRBJ1-2,TRBV11-2,CASSHNNLVGADGYTF
NA,NA,TRBJ2-1,TRBV7-2,CASSLSSGNNVMRQFF
NA,NA,TRBJ2-1,TRBV28,CASMGGGPTYNEQFF
NA,NA,TRBJ1-5,TRBV25-1,CASSKAGSNQPQHF
NA,TRBD1,TRBJ1-1,TRBV2,CASSQGVNTEAFF
few,NA,TRBJ2-1,TRBV20-1,CSASPRNEQFF
once,TRBD1,TRBJ2-3,TRBV23-1,CAGRDRFTDTQYF
few,NA,TRBJ2-3,TRBV6-1,CASSEETFTAQYF
NA,NA,TRBJ2-2,TRBV30,CAWSRTSDTGELFF
few,TRBD2,TRBJ2-5,TRBV4-2,CASSLSGNEETQYF
NA,NA,TRBJ1-1,TRBV28,CASSSLGAENTEAFF
NA,TRBD1,TRBJ2-7,TRBV2,CASSVDRGLDEQYF
NA,TRBD1,TRBJ2-2,TRBV19,CASGGTGYTGELFF
NA,NA,TRBJ1-1,TRBV5-4,CASSLELHGGGTEAFF
once,TRBD2,TRBJ2-1,TRBV7-3,CASSPGTSGRAIDEQFF
few,TRBD1,TRBJ2-7,TRBV5-1,CASSLGWQGDYEQYF
NA,TRBD2,TRBJ2-7,TRBV10-3,CAISLSGSSYEQYF
NA,NA,TRBJ1-5,TRBV27,CASSLRGVGNQPQHF
NA,TRBD2,TRBJ2-7,TRBV5-1,CASSATSGRTEQYF
NA,TRBD1,TRBJ2-7,TRBV6-5,CASRKGQGLYEQYF
NA,TRBD1,TRBJ1-2,TRBV6-5,CASGTQGAGYTF
few,NA,TRBJ2-3,TRBV7-9,CASSLVDSTDTQYF
NA,NA,TRBJ2-4,TRBV18,CASSPLPRNLAKNIQYF
NA,TRBD1,TRBJ2-5,TRBV29-1,CSASSPGQGEETQYF
NA,NA,TRBJ2-7,TRBV11-1,CASSSRRGAPYEQYF
NA,TRBD2,TRBJ2-3,TRBV30,CAWSGLAEGNTQYF
few,TRBD1,TRBJ1-5,TRBV6-5,CASRPTGWGNQPQHF
few,NA,TRBJ2-7,TRBV9,CASSVGSSTYEQYF
NA,TRBD1,TRBJ1-5,TRBV28,CASRGLGQKSNQPQHF
NA,TRBD2,TRBJ2-1,TRBV14,CASSQDTTSDNDNNEQFF
many,TRBD2,TRBJ2-3,TRBV5-4,CASSSGRGTDTQYF
once,NA,TRBJ1-1,TRBV28,CASRRDEANTEAFF
once,TRBD1,TRBJ1-4,TRBV10-3,CAIRARTGGGDEKLFF
NA,TRBD1,TRBJ2-3,TRBV7-6,CASSQRTGGMGDTQYF
few,NA,TRBJ2-3,TRBV15,CATTPGMASTDTQYF
NA,TRBD1,TRBJ2-1,TRBV6-5,CASRGQGRYNEQFF
NA,TRBD1,TRBJ1-4,TRBV28,CASSSRQGGSEKLFF
NA,TRBD1,TRBJ1-3,TRBV9,CASSPRQGSGNTIYF
NA,NA,TRBJ2-5,TRBV5-4,CASSLPGAGETQYF
NA,NA,TRBJ2-5,TRBV18,CASSPPTLLETQYF
NA,NA,TRBJ2-3,TRBV29-1,CSVLGDSTGDTQYF
NA,TRBD1,TRBJ1-2,TRBV2,CASSEGQDYGYTF
NA,NA,TRBJ1-2,TRBV29-1,CSVVVGMGRSPGYTF
NA,NA,TRBJ1-1,TRBV4-3,CASSPTPPGEAFF